The 14 T cell receptor beta chains below come from one sample, sequenced in a study of response to subunit inactivated influenza vaccine. Each CDR3 protein gets one entry after TCRdb re-called the RT-PCR reads with MiXCR. The sample gives 250,000 to 350,000 distinct CDR3 sequences, around 22% of which show up once; 10% to 13% is in the top ten. The material was PBMCs from blood, obtained less than 22 months after vaccination. Every receptor here comes from a man between 50 and 75 years old who received an inactivated influenza vaccine.

Only a few counts were recorded for this clonotype. The gene calls are TRBV4-3 and TRBJ1-2; 9 bases line up with TRBD1. The CDR3 consists of 18 residues. Germline-derived CDR1 and CDR2 are LGHNA and YSLEER. V lost 1 base, J lost 2 bases, and 11 bases stayed unmatched. CDR3: CASSQGLGTGSGNYGYTF. As DNA, the CDR3 is TGCGCCAGCAGCCAAGGCCTTGGGACAGGGTCGGGGAACTATGGCTACACCTTC.

The genes are TRBV7-9 and TRBJ1-1, with D tentatively TRBD1 (6 bases). This CDR3 spans 15 amino acids. Germline CDR1 is SEHNR and CDR2 is FQNEAQ (reference sequence). The V end was cut by 0 bases, the J end by 9 bases, with 17 bases between. The CDR3 DNA is TGTGCCAGCAGCTTAGCGAGAGGGACACCCGGTCAAGCTTTCTTT. This gives the protein CASSLARGTPGQAFF.

This clonotype occurred a few times. This rearrangement joins TRBV3-1 to TRBJ2-7; TRBD1 agrees at 7 bases. Germline V lookup: CDR1 LGHDT, CDR2 YNNKEL (reference sequence). Trimming cost V 3 bases and J 4 bases; bases outside gene matches: 9. There are 15 residues in the CDR3. This chain's CDR3 is CASSQATGSRYEQYF. The CDR3 DNA is TGTGCCAGCAGCCAGGCGACAGGGTCGAGGTACGAGCAGTACTTC.

V and J are TRBV20-1 and TRBJ1-2; no definite D call. The CDR3 covers 13 residues. Per germline, CDR1 DFQATT and CDR2 SNEGSKA (reference sequence). V lost 4 bases and J 0 bases, leaving 9 bases between the germline ends. CDR3 bases: TGCAGTGCTAACCGACCGACTAACTATGGCTACACCTTC. Its translation is CSANRPTNYGYTF.

This CDR3 reads CASSVGGGREYEQYF. In nucleotides, the CDR3 is TGTGCCAGCAGCGTAGGAGGGGGGCGCGAGTACGAGCAGTACTTC. V is TRBV9 and J is TRBJ2-7; D tentatively fits TRBD1 or TRBD2 (6 bases each). The CDR3 covers 15 residues. CDR1 and CDR2 from the germline V gene are SGDLS and YYNGEE. V was shortened by 0 bases and J by 4 bases, with 14 bases between the two germline ends.

This clonotype appeared many times. The V call is TRBV4-1, the J call TRBJ1-6, with D possibly being TRBD1 (6 bases). This CDR3 has 18 residues. The V gene lost 3 bases and the J gene lost 8 bases, with 23 bases spanning the gap. The germline CDR1 and CDR2 sequences are MGHRA and YSYEKL. The chain's CDR3 is CASSHRHGQGIFDSPLHF. CDR3 sequence (DNA): TGCGCCAGCAGCCACCGTCATGGTCAGGGGATCTTTGATTCACCCCTCCACTTT.

The V gene is TRBV29-1, the J gene TRBJ1-3, with 9 bases matching TRBD1. The V and J ends lost 6 bases and 5 bases, in that order; junction bases with no gene match: 5. This CDR3 has 13 amino acids. The germline V gene encodes CDR1 SQVTM and CDR2 ANQGSEA. CDR3 in DNA: TGCAGCGTCCAACAGGGGGCTAGAAACACCATATATTTT. Encoded protein: CSVQQGARNTIYF.

This clonotype appeared a few times. The V call is TRBV4-3, the J call TRBJ2-1, with TRBD2 identical over 11 bases. CDR3 length equals 15 residues. The V gene end was trimmed by 4 bases and the J gene end by 7 bases; junction bases not matched to a gene: 6. CDR1 is LGHNA and CDR2 is YSLEER in the germline V gene. CDR3 DNA: TGCGCCAGCAGCCGCACTAGCGGGAGTGCGAATGAGCAGTTCTTC. This sequence encodes CASSRTSGSANEQFF.

The chain combines TRBV3-1 with TRBJ1-5; weak D call: TRBD1 (5 bases). With 3 bases removed from V and 3 bases from J, the gap between germline ends came to 9 bases. The CDR3 has 14 amino acids. Germline V gives CDR1 LGHDT, CDR2 YNNKEL (reference sequence). In nucleotides, the CDR3 is TGTGCCAGCAGCCATGGGGCGAACAATCAGCCCCAGCATTTT. Residues: CASSHGANNQPQHF.

J is TRBJ2-1 and V is TRBV27; a weak D match, TRBD1 (6 bases). Germline CDR1 is MNHEY and CDR2 is SMNVEV (reference sequence). The CDR3 runs to 15 residues. Trimming pared 0 bases from V and 3 bases from J, leaving 9 bases between. The CDR3 protein is CASSLSGALYNEQFF. Here the CDR3 DNA reads TGTGCCAGCAGTTTATCGGGGGCCCTCTACAATGAGCAGTTCTTC.

The chain has TRBV7-2 and TRBJ1-1; D may be TRBD1 (5 bases). The CDR3 spans 16 residues. Germline CDR1 SGHTA, CDR2 FQGNSA. Between the trimmed V and J ends, which lost 5 bases and 4 bases, there was a span of 20 bases. CDR3 sequence (DNA): TGTGCCAGCAGCCCTCGGGACTTTAAGGGGAGCACTGAAGCTTTCTTT. Encoded protein: CASSPRDFKGSTEAFF.

This clonotype was seen more than once but under ten times. V gene TRBV5-6 combines with J gene TRBJ1-2, with 7 bases fitting TRBD1. V lost 7 bases to trimming and J lost 1 base; unmatched junction nucleotides: 7. The CDR3 extends over 14 amino acids. Per germline, CDR1 SGHDT and CDR2 YYEEEE. CDR3 residues: CASGGTANNYGYTF. Written as DNA, the CDR3 is TGTGCCAGCGGGGGGACAGCCAATAACTATGGCTACACCTTC.

This clonotype was picked up a small number of times. This chain connects TRBV4-3 to TRBJ1-2; TRBD1 agrees at 10 bases. The CDR3 is 14 amino acids. CDR1 is LGHNA, CDR2 YSLEER, per germline. V lost 0 bases, J lost 6 bases, and 1 base stayed unmatched. DNA of the CDR3: TGCGCCAGCAGCCAAGACGGGACAGGGGATGGCTACACCTTC. Amino acid sequence: CASSQDGTGDGYTF.

This clonotype showed up just a few times. The chain is built from TRBV12-3 or TRBV12-4 and TRBJ1-2; the D is unclear. The CDR3 totals 19 residues. The V and J ends lost 0 bases and 4 bases respectively, with 24 bases between them. CDR3 sequence reads: CASSLALPSNLDTAYGYTF. CDR3 DNA sequence: TGTGCCAGCAGTTTAGCCCTACCCTCCAACCTCGACACAGCCTATGGCTACACCTTC.